The T cell receptor (beta chain) under discussion was sequenced for a study of blood T cell repertoires in COVID-19. Study-level background: Acute and convalescent COVID-19 samples came from the United States, Italy and Spain. In each case, the material was cDNA or gDNA derived from T cells, B-cell-depleted T cells, or PBMCs.

Germline V gives CDR1 GTSNPN, CDR2 SVGIG (reference sequence). The CDR3 loop spans 13 amino acids. The ends lost 2 bases at V and 6 bases at J; junction bases unmatched: 5. In the study's own analysis: Estimation of nucleated cell counts relied on the amplification of reference gene primers. This table comes from immunoSEQ multiplex PCR, and its TCRdb copy is limited to in-frame clones, with some not included. V and J calls and clone size are given by that table; D and trimming were obtained from the DNA. The sample has approximately 130,000 clones, around 81% seen once. The chain carries TRBV30 and TRBJ1-1; 8 bases match TRBD1. This TCR was recovered from a human donor in a cohort sampled during active COVID-19. The specimen sequenced was peripheral blood. The CDR3 spells CAWSPGGSSEAFF. CDR3 DNA: TGTGCCTGGAGTCCAGGGGGCAGCTCTGAAGCTTTCTTT.